This TCR beta chain was profiled in a study of blood T cell repertoires in COVID-19. At the level of the study: Nucleic acid was either cDNA or gDNA, and it came from T cells, B-cell-depleted T cells, or PBMCs.

Original analysis: From reference gene primer amplification, estimates of nucleated cell counts were derived. Libraries were prepared by immunoSEQ multiplex PCR; TCRdb keeps only in-frame clonotypes and omits some of them. Clone size and V and J calls were adopted from that table, with D and trimming inferred from the DNA. The sample records a few hundred thousand clones, roughly 77% being singletons. The source of this sequence is a human donor with acute or convalescent COVID-19. The donor label of this sample is uncertain. Material: peripheral blood.

The CDR3 sequence is CASSRADSLSEQYF. DNA for the CDR3: TGTGCCAGCAGCCGTGCCGACAGTTTAAGCGAGCAGTACTTC. The rearrangement joins TRBV7-9 to TRBJ2-7; possibly TRBD1 for D (5 bases). Trimming removed 5 bases from V and 6 bases from J, with 17 bases in between. CDR3 length: 14 amino acids. The germline CDR1 and CDR2 sequences are SEHNR and FQNEAQ (reference sequence).